This T cell receptor beta chain was recorded in a study of shared clonotypes between healthy human individuals. The germline gives CDR1 KGHSH, CDR2 LQKENI. The CDR3 contains 17 residues. Trimming took 4 bases from V and 5 from J; bases not matched to a gene: 11. The repertoire was sequenced with immunoSEQ multiplex PCR; TCRdb's copy has only in-frame clones and lacks some. The sample consists of a few million clones, roughly 92% of them appearing once. This clone was picked up one time. The sequence derives from a man between 18 and 35 years old in good health. Sequencing input: naive CD4+ T cells sorted from blood. The subset was: CD45RA+ positively selected. The chain couples TRBV18 to TRBJ2-1, with 10 bases lining up with TRBD2. CDR3 sequence (DNA): TGTGCCAGCTCACATAACCCTCTAGCGGGAGTTAACAATGAGCAGTTCTTC. Amino acid sequence: CASSHNPLAGVNNEQFF.